A selection of T cell receptor beta chains follows, all from one sample in a study of blood T cells in healthy people across ages. Via MiXCR, TCRdb re-called the 5' RACE reads, giving one row per CDR3 protein. The sample contains approximately 780,000 distinct CDR3 sequences, 25% to 30% of which appear only once. These data were likewise used in another study, on T cells of mothers and their children.

The sample was blood. These receptor sequences come from a boy aged 10-17 years in good health. CDR3s include the opening cysteine and the closing phenylalanine or tryptophan. The D gene is left open where the match is weak. Clone size is not always given. Where it is, it says once, few, many or a class for expanded clones.

J: TRBJ1-4; D: TRBD1; size: few; V: TRBV12-3/TRBV12-4; CDR3: CASSWDRAEKLFF; DNA: TGTGCCAGCAGCTGGGACAGGGCTGAAAAACTGTTTTTT
J: TRBJ1-4; D: NA; size: NA; V: TRBV6-5; CDR3: CASSQGILGERLFF; DNA: TGTGCCAGCAGTCAGGGTATCCTCGGGGAAAGACTGTTTTTT
J: TRBJ1-4; D: NA; size: NA; V: TRBV25-1; CDR3: CASTADLGREKLFF; DNA: TGTGCCAGCACCGCGGACCTCGGGAGAGAAAAACTGTTTTTT
J: TRBJ2-3; D: NA; size: NA; V: TRBV4-2; CDR3: CASSQGSGADTQYF; DNA: TGTGCCAGCAGCCAAGGATCGGGGGCAGATACGCAGTATTTT
J: TRBJ1-3; D: NA; size: few; V: TRBV7-9; CDR3: CASSVGWGNRNTIYF; DNA: TGTGCCAGCAGCGTAGGGTGGGGCAACAGAAACACCATATATTTT
J: TRBJ2-5; D: NA; size: few; V: TRBV7-2; CDR3: CASSLSRDGGGPRTQYF; DNA: TGTGCCAGCAGCTTAAGCCGGGACGGTGGTGGGCCAAGGACCCAGTACTTC
J: TRBJ2-7; D: TRBD1; size: NA; V: TRBV29-1; CDR3: CSGRDRGHEQYF; DNA: TGCAGCGGCCGGGACAGGGGCCACGAGCAGTACTTC
J: TRBJ2-5; D: NA; size: NA; V: TRBV6-6; CDR3: CASSYSGQGQETQYF; DNA: TGTGCCAGCAGTTACTCGGGCCAGGGGCAAGAGACCCAGTACTTC
J: TRBJ1-2; D: TRBD1; size: NA; V: TRBV7-9; CDR3: CASSNRDSYYGYTF; DNA: TGTGCCAGCAGCAACCGGGACAGTTACTATGGCTACACCTTC
J: TRBJ2-1; D: NA; size: few; V: TRBV28; CDR3: CASSLAQAVYNEQFF; DNA: TGTGCCAGCAGTTTGGCACAGGCGGTATACAATGAGCAGTTCTTC
J: TRBJ2-1; D: NA; size: NA; V: TRBV27; CDR3: CASTAASVGLNEQFF; DNA: TGTGCCAGCACGGCCGCTAGCGTGGGGTTGAATGAGCAGTTCTTC
J: TRBJ2-3; D: NA; size: few; V: TRBV5-1; CDR3: CASSRPGIASTDTQYF; DNA: TGCGCCAGCTCCCGTCCGGGGATAGCTAGCACAGATACGCAGTATTTT
J: TRBJ1-2; D: NA; size: NA; V: TRBV29-1; CDR3: CSVVKGDLPGYTF; DNA: TGCAGCGTTGTAAAGGGGGACCTCCCTGGCTACACCTTC
J: TRBJ2-5; D: NA; size: NA; V: TRBV20-1; CDR3: CSANRASETQYF; DNA: TGCAGTGCTAATAGGGCTTCAGAGACCCAGTACTTC
J: TRBJ2-7; D: NA; size: NA; V: TRBV7-2; CDR3: CASSLKGIVYEQYF; DNA: TGTGCCAGCAGCTTAAAGGGGATCGTCTACGAGCAGTACTTC
J: TRBJ2-6; D: NA; size: NA; V: TRBV2; CDR3: CASSEGTAGANVLTF; DNA: TGTGCCAGCAGTGAGGGGACCGCTGGGGCCAACGTCCTGACTTTC
J: TRBJ2-1; D: TRBD1; size: NA; V: TRBV11-2; CDR3: CASSFDRDEQFF; DNA: TGTGCCAGCAGCTTCGACAGGGATGAGCAGTTCTTC
J: TRBJ1-1; D: NA; size: few; V: TRBV2; CDR3: CASSGRQVNTEAFF; DNA: TGTGCCAGCAGTGGCCGACAGGTGAACACTGAAGCTTTCTTT
J: TRBJ2-1; D: NA; size: NA; V: TRBV29-1; CDR3: CSAVETLREQFF; DNA: TGCAGCGCCGTGGAAACCCTGAGGGAGCAGTTCTTC
J: TRBJ2-3; D: NA; size: few; V: TRBV3-1; CDR3: CASSLDVSTDTQYF; DNA: TGTGCCAGCAGCCTTGACGTTAGCACAGATACGCAGTATTTT
J: TRBJ1-2; D: TRBD1; size: few; V: TRBV12-3/TRBV12-4; CDR3: CASNFQLGIGGFNGYTF; DNA: TGTGCCAGCAATTTTCAGCTGGGGATAGGGGGCTTCAATGGCTACACCTTC
J: TRBJ2-1; D: TRBD2; size: NA; V: TRBV28; CDR3: CASRLTSGTYNEQFF; DNA: TGTGCCAGCAGGCTTACTAGCGGAACCTACAATGAGCAGTTCTTC
J: TRBJ1-2; D: NA; size: few; V: TRBV11-2; CDR3: CASSTPYRSNYGYTF; DNA: TGTGCCAGCAGCACGCCTTACAGGAGTAACTATGGCTACACCTTC
J: TRBJ2-5; D: TRBD1; size: NA; V: TRBV5-5; CDR3: CASYLGTGGAETQYF; DNA: TGTGCCAGCTACCTTGGGACAGGGGGCGCGGAGACCCAGTACTTC
J: TRBJ1-2; D: NA; size: NA; V: TRBV6-2/TRBV6-3; CDR3: CASGQGFIYGYTF; DNA: TGTGCCAGCGGCCAGGGATTTATCTATGGCTACACCTTC
J: TRBJ2-5; D: TRBD1; size: few; V: TRBV5-1; CDR3: CASSYGTGVPGETQYF; DNA: TGCGCCAGCAGCTATGGAACAGGGGTCCCGGGAGAGACCCAGTACTTC
J: TRBJ1-2; D: NA; size: NA; V: TRBV29-1; CDR3: CSAWEEGYTF; DNA: TGCAGCGCTTGGGAGGAGGGCTACACCTTC
J: TRBJ1-4; D: NA; size: NA; V: TRBV25-1; CDR3: CASSEYSGPNEKLFF; DNA: TGTGCCAGCAGTGAATATTCAGGGCCTAATGAAAAACTGTTTTTT
J: TRBJ2-5; D: NA; size: NA; V: TRBV15; CDR3: CATTAHREETQYF; DNA: TGTGCCACCACGGCTCACCGGGAAGAGACCCAGTACTTC
J: TRBJ1-2; D: TRBD1; size: few; V: TRBV12-3/TRBV12-4; CDR3: CASSPTRTGGYYGYTF; DNA: TGTGCCAGCAGTCCCACGAGGACAGGGGGTTACTATGGCTACACCTTC
J: TRBJ1-5; D: TRBD1; size: NA; V: TRBV12-3/TRBV12-4; CDR3: CASTPGQAFSQPQHF; DNA: TGTGCCAGCACCCCTGGACAGGCTTTTAGTCAGCCCCAGCATTTT
J: TRBJ1-1; D: NA; size: NA; V: TRBV29-1; CDR3: CSATGRATEAFF; DNA: TGCAGCGCCACAGGGAGGGCCACTGAAGCTTTCTTT
J: TRBJ2-6; D: NA; size: many; V: TRBV25-1; CDR3: CASSITSGANVLTF; DNA: TGTGCCAGCAGTATCACCTCTGGGGCCAACGTCCTGACTTTC
J: TRBJ2-5; D: TRBD2; size: few; V: TRBV10-3; CDR3: CAISESSGGGQETQYF; DNA: TGTGCCATCAGTGAGTCAAGCGGGGGGGGCCAAGAGACCCAGTACTTC
J: TRBJ1-2; D: NA; size: NA; V: TRBV4-1; CDR3: CASSQGEGIAGDYGYTF; DNA: TGCGCCAGCAGCCAAGGCGAGGGGATAGCGGGGGACTATGGCTACACCTTC
J: TRBJ2-2; D: TRBD1; size: few; V: TRBV27; CDR3: CASTISGGTGELFF; DNA: TGTGCCAGCACGATTTCAGGGGGCACCGGGGAGCTGTTTTTT
J: TRBJ2-5; D: TRBD1; size: few; V: TRBV28; CDR3: CASIQGAGETQYF; DNA: TGTGCCAGCATCCAGGGGGCAGGGGAGACCCAGTACTTC
J: TRBJ2-3; D: TRBD1; size: NA; V: TRBV5-1; CDR3: CASSLSTGFVDTQYF; DNA: TGCGCCAGCAGCTTGTCGACAGGGTTTGTGGATACGCAGTATTTT
J: TRBJ2-7; D: NA; size: NA; V: TRBV7-9; CDR3: CASSRSQGYEQYF; DNA: TGTGCCAGCAGCCGAAGCCAGGGTTACGAGCAGTACTTC
J: TRBJ2-7; D: TRBD1; size: NA; V: TRBV4-1; CDR3: CASSPHDRVYEQYF; DNA: TGCGCCAGCAGCCCGCACGACAGGGTTTACGAGCAGTACTTC
J: TRBJ1-2; D: TRBD1; size: NA; V: TRBV30; CDR3: CAWSPRDRGYYGYTF; DNA: TGTGCCTGGAGTCCCCGGGACAGGGGATACTATGGCTACACCTTC
J: TRBJ2-7; D: NA; size: few; V: TRBV20-1; CDR3: CSAPDRRSYEQYF; DNA: TGCAGTGCCCCCGACAGGCGCTCCTACGAGCAGTACTTC
J: TRBJ1-5; D: TRBD1; size: NA; V: TRBV12-3/TRBV12-4; CDR3: CASSKLRQGVGYGSNQPQHF; DNA: TGTGCCAGCAGTAAGCTACGACAGGGAGTAGGGTATGGTAGCAATCAGCCCCAGCATTTT
J: TRBJ1-6; D: NA; size: few; V: TRBV27; CDR3: CASTTGTDNSPLHF; DNA: TGTGCCAGCACTACCGGGACGGACAATTCACCCCTCCACTTT
J: TRBJ2-7; D: NA; size: NA; V: TRBV13; CDR3: CASSNPTETYEQYF; DNA: TGTGCCAGCAGCAACCCGACCGAGACCTACGAGCAGTACTTC
J: TRBJ2-1; D: NA; size: NA; V: TRBV2; CDR3: CASGTETYNEQFF; DNA: TGTGCCAGCGGGACCGAAACCTACAATGAGCAGTTCTTC
J: TRBJ1-2; D: NA; size: few; V: TRBV7-9; CDR3: CASSSPPENYGYTF; DNA: TGTGCCAGCAGCTCCCCCCCTGAGAACTATGGCTACACCTTC
J: TRBJ1-4; D: TRBD1; size: few; V: TRBV7-9; CDR3: CASSRRQGEKLFF; DNA: TGTGCCAGCAGCCGCCGACAGGGCGAAAAACTGTTTTTT
J: TRBJ2-1; D: NA; size: NA; V: TRBV11-1; CDR3: CASTFKGVGSNEQFF; DNA: TGTGCCAGCACCTTTAAAGGCGTGGGCTCCAATGAGCAGTTCTTC
J: TRBJ1-1; D: NA; size: few; V: TRBV4-2; CDR3: CASSQGEAFF; DNA: TGTGCCAGCAGCCAAGGTGAAGCTTTCTTT
J: TRBJ2-4; D: NA; size: NA; V: TRBV28; CDR3: CASSLGGSSGIQYF; DNA: TGTGCCAGCAGTTTAGGTGGTAGTAGTGGCATTCAGTACTTC
J: TRBJ1-4; D: NA; size: few; V: TRBV5-1; CDR3: CASSLAPGNEKLFF; DNA: TGCGCCAGCAGCTTGGCCCCGGGTAATGAAAAACTGTTTTTT
J: TRBJ2-1; D: TRBD2; size: NA; V: TRBV20-1; CDR3: CSARDPRALAGGPGEQFF; DNA: TGCAGTGCTAGAGATCCCCGGGCACTAGCGGGGGGGCCGGGTGAGCAGTTCTTC
J: TRBJ1-2; D: TRBD1; size: NA; V: TRBV5-6; CDR3: CASAPDGDRVNYGYTF; DNA: TGTGCCAGCGCTCCGGACGGGGACAGAGTTAACTATGGCTACACCTTC